The 19 T cell receptor beta chains reported below all come from one sample, sequenced in a study of blood T cell repertoires in COVID-19. TCRdb's table, derived via immunoSEQ multiplex PCR, lists solely in-frame clones and lacks some. The sample carries approximately 490,000 clones, roughly 87% recorded once. Source material: PBMCs or T cells enriched from blood (not recorded which). The receptors originated from a woman in her late teens or twenties who had recovered from COVID-19.

This chain links TRBV3-1 (or the pseudogene TRBV3-2) with TRBJ2-7; D uncertain. The CDR3 is 13 residues long. Germline CDR1 reads LGHDT; CDR2 reads YNNKEL (reference sequence). V gave up 0 bases and J gave up 3 bases, with 6 bases separating them. CDR3 residues: CASSQDTYYEQYF. The CDR3, as DNA: TGTGCCAGCAGCCAAGACACATACTACGAGCAGTACTTC.

The gene calls are TRBV7-2 and TRBJ2-3; 11 bases match TRBD2. Germline V lookup: CDR1 SGHTA, CDR2 FQGNSA. The CDR3 is 16 amino acids. After removal of 5 bases from V and 2 bases from J, the junction contained 6 bases not matched to a gene. The CDR3 here is CASSLSGGGTTDTQYF. The CDR3 nucleotides are TGTGCCAGCAGCCTTAGCGGGGGGGGTACCACAGATACGCAGTATTTT. Using reference TRBV7-2 and TRBJ2-3 for the parts outside the CDR3, the full variable domain is GAGVSQSPSNKVTEKGKDVELRCDPISGHTALYWYRQSLGQGLEFLIYFQGNSAPDKSGLPSDRFSAERTGGSVSTLTIQRTQQEDSAVYLCASSLSGGGTTDTQYFGPGTRLTVL.

In DNA form, the CDR3 reads TGTGCCAGCGCATCCGACAGGGGGCAGGATGGCTACACCTTC. The encoded protein is CASASDRGQDGYTF. The rearrangement links TRBV10-3 to TRBJ1-2; 10 bases align to TRBD1. The CDR3 runs to 14 residues. The J segment lost 6 bases and the V segment lost 10 bases, leaving 11 bases of the junction unmatched. Germline V gene sequence: CDR1 ENHRY, CDR2 SYGVKD.

In this sample, this clone turned up once. The rearrangement links TRBV28 to TRBJ1-1, with D possibly TRBD1 on 5 matching bases. This CDR3 is built from 16 residues. Germline CDR1 reads MDHEN; CDR2 reads SYDVKM. V was trimmed by 6 bases and J by 3 bases, leaving 20 bases between them. The CDR3 here is CASSLGGVGADTEAFF. In nucleotides, the CDR3 is TGTGCCAGCAGCCTCGGAGGGGTAGGGGCCGACACTGAAGCTTTCTTT.

V is TRBV5-4 and J is TRBJ1-2; possibly TRBD1 for D (6 bases). The CDR3 runs to 15 residues. Looked up from germline, CDR1 is SGHNT and CDR2 is YYREEE (reference sequence). V gave up 0 bases and J gave up 4 bases, with 13 bases separating them. The CDR3 here is CASSLVQGTTYGYTF. The DNA for the CDR3 is TGTGCCAGCAGCTTGGTACAGGGTACCACCTATGGCTACACCTTC.

The chain couples TRBV5-1 to TRBJ2-5, with 7 positions matching TRBD1. The CDR3 totals 13 residues. Trimming at V came to 6 bases and at J to 4 bases, leaving 6 bases not matched to a gene. CDR1 is SGHRS, CDR2 YFSETQ, per germline. CDR3 bases: TGCGCCAGCAACCCGGGACAGATAGAGACCCAGTACTTC. Translation: CASNPGQIETQYF.

The chain combines TRBV5-6 with TRBJ2-7; 10 bases are a match to TRBD2. The germline gives CDR1 SGHDT, CDR2 YYEEEE. The V and J ends lost 4 bases and 1 base, in that order; junction bases with no gene match: 5. The CDR3 is 15 residues long. The CDR3 sequence: CASSLSSGSSYEQYF. The CDR3 DNA follows: TGTGCCAGCAGCCTGTCTAGCGGGAGTTCCTACGAGCAGTACTTC.

The chain links TRBV5-1 to TRBJ1-3; 8 nucleotides agree with TRBD1. V shed 4 bases, J shed 7 bases, and the junction held 13 bases outside the gene matches. This CDR3 spans 16 amino acids. Per germline, CDR1 SGHRS and CDR2 YFSETQ. CDR3 coding DNA: TGCGCCAGCAGCGTTACCCTAGGACAGGGTAGTAACACCATATATTTT. Amino acids: CASSVTLGQGSNTIYF.

The sample holds one count of this clone. The chain employs TRBV7-8 and TRBJ1-1, with a weak D call TRBD1 (5 bases). This CDR3 has 19 amino acids. V was cut by 2 bases and J by 0 bases, with 22 bases left in between. CDR1 is SGHVS and CDR2 is FQNEAQ in the germline V gene. CDR3 sequence: CASSLSLRWGVIMNTEAFF. DNA for the CDR3: TGTGCCAGCAGCTTATCCCTTCGATGGGGGGTGATCATGAACACTGAAGCTTTCTTT.

V usage is TRBV5-4 and J usage is TRBJ2-3, with 9 bases aligning to TRBD2. CDR3 length: 14 amino acids. Germline V gene sequence: CDR1 SGHNT, CDR2 YYREEE (reference sequence). The V segment lost 2 bases and the J segment 7 bases; nucleotides outside the gene matches: 5. CDR3 nucleotides: TGTGCCAGCAGCTTATCTAGCGGGGTGTATACGCAGTATTTT. It encodes CASSLSSGVYTQYF.

The chain carries TRBV5-4 and TRBJ2-3; 9 bases align to TRBD1. V was clipped by 6 bases and J by 5 bases; unmatched bases: 13. CDR3 length: 16 residues. CDR1 is SGHNT, CDR2 YYREEE, per germline (reference sequence). This chain's CDR3 is CASTPISKTGGDTQYF. The CDR3 region has the DNA TGTGCCAGCACCCCCATTTCGAAGACAGGGGGAGATACGCAGTATTTT.

The J gene is TRBJ2-1, the V gene TRBV3-1 (or the pseudogene TRBV3-2); 9 nucleotides line up with TRBD2. Germline trimming cut 0 bases from V and 5 bases from J; bases unmatched to any gene: 5. The CDR3 is 16 amino acids. CDR1 is LGHDT and CDR2 is YNNKEL in the germline V gene (reference sequence). The CDR3 DNA reads TGTGCCAGCAGCCAAGATCTAGCGGGGTTCGACAATGAGCAGTTCTTC. It translates to CASSQDLAGFDNEQFF.

The rearrangement uses TRBV2 and TRBJ1-2; D possibly corresponds to TRBD1 (5 bases). The CDR3 runs 14 residues. The germline V gene has CDR1 SNHLY and CDR2 FYNNEI. Trimming removed 8 bases at V and 7 bases at J, with 20 bases between. Written as DNA, the CDR3 is TGTGCCAGCGCAGATCAGGGTTCGTATGGTGGCTACACCTTC. Translated: CASADQGSYGGYTF.

V and J are TRBV28 and TRBJ2-2; 7 bases fit TRBD1. V lost 2 bases to trimming and J lost 4 bases; unmatched junction nucleotides: 4. The germline gives CDR1 MDHEN, CDR2 SYDVKM. CDR3 length: 15 residues. For the CDR3, the DNA is TGTGCCAGCAGTTTAACAGGGGCTGGCACCGGGGAGCTGTTTTTT. It codes for CASSLTGAGTGELFF.

This clone appeared a single time. The rearrangement joins TRBV7-2 to TRBJ1-1; 9 bases map to TRBD1. After removal of 5 bases from V and 11 bases from J, the junction contained 9 bases not matched to a gene. The CDR3 spans 13 residues. CDR1 and CDR2 from the germline V gene are SGHTA and FQGNSA. CDR3 residues: CASSPGTGRMAFF. For the CDR3, the DNA is TGTGCCAGCAGCCCCGGGACAGGGAGGATGGCTTTCTTT.

This chain joins TRBV19 and TRBJ2-1; TRBD1 agrees at 7 bases. CDR1 and CDR2 from the germline V gene are LNHDA and SQIVND (reference sequence). With 5 bases clipped from V and 9 bases from J, the junction kept 4 bases outside the gene matches. This CDR3 contains 12 residues. CDR3 in DNA: TGTGCCAGTAGTCCACAGGGGAGTGAGCAGTTCTTC. Protein sequence: CASSPQGSEQFF. Full variable domain (outside the CDR3, taken from reference TRBV19 and TRBJ2-1): DGGITQSPKYLFRKEGQNVTLSCEQNLNHDAMYWYRQDPGQGLRLIYYSQIVNDFQKGDIAEGYSVSREKKESFPLTVTSAQKNPTAFYLCASSPQGSEQFFGPGTRLTVL.

The CDR3, as DNA: TGTGCCAGCAGCTTGGCCCGACAGGGTAGGAACACCGGGGAGCTGTTTTTT. This codes for CASSLARQGRNTGELFF. The V call is TRBV5-4, the J call TRBJ2-2, with 7 bases aligning to TRBD1. The length of the CDR3 is 17 residues. Trimming took 0 bases from V and 1 from J; bases not matched to a gene: 6. Germline V gene sequence: CDR1 SGHNT, CDR2 YYREEE (reference sequence).

J is TRBJ2-1 and V is TRBV21-1; TRBD1, the table's D call, was not compared with the DNA. TRBV21-1 is termed a pseudogene. The CDR3 sequence is 13 residues long. CDR3 sequence reads: CASSKALRDREFF. DNA of the CDR3: TGTGCCAGCAGCAAAGCGCTCAGGGACAGGGAGTTCTTC.

The chain has TRBV24-1 and TRBJ2-4; 9 positions match TRBD1. CDR3 length: 15 amino acids. The germline V gene encodes CDR1 KGHDR and CDR2 SFDVKD. The V gene end was trimmed by 4 bases and the J gene end by 8 bases; junction bases not matched to a gene: 8. CDR3 sequence reads: CATSEDRGPPHIQYF. CDR3 DNA: TGTGCCACCAGTGAGGACAGGGGCCCCCCCCACATTCAGTACTTC.